The T cell receptor (beta chain) under discussion was sequenced for a study of beta chain features in type 1 diabetes (dated 2018 in TCRdb). About the study as a whole: Mean age, gender distribution, total cell number and subset yield were not different between patients and healthy donors. The study compared TCRB repertoires of sorted circulating CD4+ T cell subsets between recently diagnosed type 1 diabetes patients and matched healthy donors. Whereas all 30 or so donors provided naive and central memory subsets, regulatory and stem cell-like memory subsets were isolated from just 8 patients and roughly 8 healthy donors. A total of some 100,000,000 sorted cells were examined across all samples, and the number of cells per subset was strongly correlated with RNA yield.

This clone was observed a handful of times. Its antigen has not been determined. One base away there is no much larger clone; base qualities are not given. All of the isolated RNA was reverse transcribed with the High Capacity cDNA Reverse Transcription Kit, so expressed TCRB transcripts were sequenced. Deep immunoSEQ sequencing was performed on naive, central memory and regulatory T cell samples, with an average of about 3.6 million total reads per sample. After sorted cells were lysed in RLT buffer, RNA was extracted with DNase-treated RNeasy Micro or Mini kits, with the choice depending on cell number. To prevent cross-contamination, every cell subset was processed on its own, while patient and healthy donor samples were processed together. TCRB sequences were amplified from cDNA with the immunoSEQ multiplex PCR, producing 87-bp fragments spanning the CDR3 region. The amplicons were sequenced using the Illumina HiSeq platform. In the authors' own workflow: PCR bias was computationally corrected using synthetic template baselines, reads within Hamming distance 2 were collapsed, and singletons that could not be merged were discarded. Reads were aligned to IMGT to assign V, D and J genes, CDR3 length, and insertions or deletions at six rearrangement sites. Within each subset, clonotype counts were normalized to the number of sorted cells before true diversity and Gini coefficients were calculated with the tcR R package. The overlap coefficient, calculated on TCRB nucleotide sequences, was used to measure repertoire sharing. TCRdb re-hosts the immuneACCESS table, in-frame sequences only. Its copies lack some clones; in the studies checked, an unresolved V gene accounts for under half of them, and the cause for the rest is not known. D and trimming were read from the DNA, whereas the V and J calls and clone size are those reported in that table. This sample has 300,000 to 350,000 clones in its table, and roughly 8% of those were observed once. The ten largest clonotypes hold 0.44% of the sample.

A single peripheral blood draw of around 100 mL on average was collected from each donor into heparinised tubes. A BD FACSAria II was used to sort naive, central memory, regulatory and stem cell-like memory CD4+ T cells with a panel that included CD45RO, CCR7, CD25, CD127, CD95 and CD27. A purity above 95% was achieved for all sorted populations. Right away, PBMCs were isolated by Lymphoprep density gradient centrifugation and were stained directly, with no culture step. So that batch effects would be minimized, each experiment stained and sorted samples in pairs, pairing one healthy donor with one patient. The CDR3 holds 15 amino acids from the cysteine to the phenylalanine. Only the CDR3 DNA is retained, 45 bases long and in frame from the first base. Results the study describes overall, beyond this receptor: Shorter templates might be favored by PCR, yet because patient and control samples were amplified and corrected together, any such skew would affect both groups equally. Type 1 diabetes patients showed a moderate but significant shortening of TCRB CDR3 length in all four CD4+ subsets. Naive, central memory and regulatory TCRB repertoires appeared to be more alike among patients than among healthy donors. HLA sub-analyses involved small numbers of individuals, so any influence of HLA type on TCRB rearrangement remained unresolved. Because cDNA was sequenced instead of genomic DNA, activated cells with high expression could be over-represented, although the groups did not differ in activation or CD3 levels. Fewer insertions and more nucleotide deletions at VDJ recombination sites were observed in patients with type 1 diabetes, implying thymic rearrangement abnormalities.

This TCR was recovered from a woman aged 18-29 years in good health. The source material was central memory CD4+ T cells from blood. In this chain, TRBV12-2 is recombined with TRBJ2-5; the table gives TRBD2 as D, unverified against the DNA. TRBV12-2 is designated a pseudogene. The nucleotide sequence reads as follows: TGTGCAAGTCGCCCTCGCGGGACTTATCAAGAGACCCAGTACTTC. Its coded protein is CASRPRGTYQETQYF.